A selection of T cell receptor beta chains follows, all from one sample in a study of T-cell memory formation after mild COVID-19. A single record per CDR3 protein comes from TCRdb applying MiXCR to the 5' RACE reads. Among under 700,000 distinct CDR3 sequences listed, roughly 22% were seen once. Specimen: PBMCs or a T cell subset sorted from them (not recorded which). The receptors come from an adult woman who had mild COVID-19 (a few samples of this study predate the infection). Cell type and time point are not known. The CDR3 runs from the conserved cysteine through the conserved F or W. The order of the fields is V gene, D gene, J gene, clone size, CDR3 protein, CDR3 DNA. A D gene is named only where the DNA matches it firmly. Clone size, where shown, is once, few, many, or a class for clones that have expanded.

>TRBV7-2|-|TRBJ2-5|few
CASTHPSGETQYF
TGTGCCAGCACCCATCCGAGTGGAGAGACCCAGTACTTC
>TRBV5-1|-|TRBJ1-6|few
CASSLEGERVLHF
TGCGCCAGCAGCTTGGAGGGGGAAAGAGTCCTCCACTTT
>TRBV24-1|-|TRBJ1-2|-
CATSDLGNYGYTF
TGTGCCACCAGTGATTTGGGAAACTATGGCTACACCTTC
>TRBV7-8|-|TRBJ2-5|-
CASSLYGRETQYF
TGTGCCAGCAGCTTATACGGCCGGGAGACCCAGTACTTC
>TRBV7-2|-|TRBJ2-3|-
CASSLGSTTSTDTQYF
TGTGCCAGCAGCTTAGGATCTACCACTAGCACAGATACGCAGTATTTT
>TRBV7-6|TRBD1|TRBJ2-5|-
CASSFEADRGETQYF
TGTGCCAGCAGCTTCGAGGCCGACAGGGGTGAGACCCAGTACTTC
>TRBV29-1|-|TRBJ2-2|many
CSVSSTNTGELFF
TGCAGCGTTTCCTCAACGAACACCGGGGAGCTGTTTTTT
>TRBV14|-|TRBJ2-1|-
CASSQDGTRREQFF
TGTGCCAGCAGCCAAGATGGGACCCGTCGAGAGCAGTTCTTC
>TRBV6-5|TRBD2|TRBJ2-3|-
CASRSTSGRSTDTQYF
TGTGCCAGCAGGTCGACTAGCGGGCGCAGCACAGATACGCAGTATTTT
>TRBV11-2|-|TRBJ1-1|-
CASSRGKGPEAFF
TGTGCCAGCAGTAGGGGTAAGGGACCTGAAGCTTTCTTT
>TRBV15|-|TRBJ2-3|few
CATSTRVGWTQYF
TGTGCCACCAGCACTCGGGTGGGGTGGACGCAGTATTTT
>TRBV10-2|TRBD1|TRBJ1-1|many
CASSPQGARTEAFF
TGCGCCAGCAGTCCACAGGGGGCTAGGACTGAAGCTTTCTTT
>TRBV5-1|-|TRBJ2-2|-
CASSLESANTGELFF
TGCGCCAGCAGCTTGGAGTCGGCGAACACCGGGGAGCTGTTTTTT
>TRBV6-5|-|TRBJ2-2|few
CASSFAASRRRTGELFF
TGTGCCAGCAGTTTCGCCGCCTCCCGCCGCAGGACCGGGGAGCTGTTTTTT
>TRBV7-7|-|TRBJ2-3|few
CASSFQSGDTQYF
TGTGCCAGCAGCTTTCAGTCAGGAGATACGCAGTATTTT
>TRBV20-1|TRBD2|TRBJ2-3|few
CSARDPTSGRRQDTQYF
TGCAGTGCTAGAGACCCAACTAGCGGGAGGAGACAGGATACGCAGTATTTT
>TRBV5-1|-|TRBJ2-1|-
CASSPGLDAEQFF
TGCGCCAGCAGCCCGGGACTGGACGCAGAGCAGTTCTTC
>TRBV4-1|-|TRBJ2-3|-
CASSQDLGTDTQYF
TGCGCCAGCAGCCAAGATTTGGGCACAGATACGCAGTATTTT
>TRBV6-6|-|TRBJ2-7|many
CASSFGTYSYEQYF
TGTGCCAGCAGTTTTGGGACCTACTCCTACGAGCAGTACTTC
>TRBV24-1|TRBD1|TRBJ2-2|-
CATTPGQGRSGELFF
TGTGCCACCACCCCGGGACAGGGGCGTTCCGGGGAGCTGTTTTTT
>TRBV5-1|-|TRBJ2-7|few
CASSLEQTYEQYF
TGCGCCAGCAGCTTGGAACAGACCTACGAGCAGTACTTC
>TRBV7-6|-|TRBJ2-5|-
CASSLWRGAQETQYF
TGTGCCAGCAGCTTATGGAGGGGTGCACAAGAGACCCAGTACTTC
>TRBV7-2|TRBD2|TRBJ2-3|few
CASSLEFLAGGPVTDTQYF
TGTGCCAGCAGCTTAGAATTCCTAGCGGGAGGGCCTGTTACAGATACGCAGTATTTT
>TRBV28|-|TRBJ2-7|-
CASSLTGSAIYEQYF
TGTGCCAGCAGTTTAACAGGGTCGGCCATCTACGAGCAGTACTTC
>TRBV5-1|-|TRBJ2-3|few
CASSIRTGDTQYF
TGCGCCAGCAGCATCCGGACCGGTGATACGCAGTATTTT
>TRBV3-1|-|TRBJ1-1|-
CASSSEPNTEAFF
TGTGCCAGCAGCTCAGAACCGAACACTGAAGCTTTCTTT
>TRBV5-5|TRBD1|TRBJ2-5|few
CASSFGQVGQETQYF
TGTGCCAGCAGCTTTGGACAGGTTGGCCAAGAGACCCAGTACTTC
>TRBV7-2|-|TRBJ2-3|-
CASSFNADTQYF
TGTGCCAGCAGCTTTAACGCAGATACGCAGTATTTT
>TRBV13|-|TRBJ2-1|-
CASSSPEGASEQFF
TGTGCCAGCAGCTCCCCAGAGGGAGCCAGTGAGCAGTTCTTC
>TRBV24-1|-|TRBJ2-5|-
CATSDTSRQQETQYF
TGTGCCACCAGTGACACTAGCAGACAGCAAGAGACCCAGTACTTC
>TRBV7-6|-|TRBJ2-3|few
CASSPATGTDTQYF
TGTGCCAGCAGCCCCGCGACGGGAACAGATACGCAGTATTTT
>TRBV29-1|TRBD1|TRBJ2-1|-
CSVSKGQGNNEQFF
TGCAGCGTGAGTAAGGGACAGGGAAATAATGAGCAGTTCTTC
>TRBV24-1|-|TRBJ2-6|few
CATSDGQYSSGANVLTF
TGTGCCACCAGTGATGGACAGTATAGCTCTGGGGCCAACGTCCTGACTTTC
>TRBV7-9|TRBD2|TRBJ2-5|once
CASSPPGGVSETQYF
TGTGCCAGCAGCCCCCCTGGGGGGGTATCGGAGACCCAGTACTTC
>TRBV25-1|-|TRBJ1-2|-
CASSKGGGIGGYTF
TGTGCCAGCAGTAAAGGGGGGGGAATTGGTGGCTACACCTTC
>TRBV2|-|TRBJ2-3|-
CASSATGTPTDTQYF
TGTGCCAGCAGTGCGACGGGGACACCCACAGATACGCAGTATTTT
>TRBV7-6|TRBD2|TRBJ2-1|-
CASSPRLGAGVTEQFF
TGTGCCAGCAGCCCACGACTGGGAGCGGGAGTTACCGAGCAGTTCTTC
>TRBV6-2/TRBV6-3|TRBD1|TRBJ2-7|-
CASSYLGQGAYEQYF
TGTGCCAGCAGTTACTTGGGACAGGGGGCTTACGAGCAGTACTTC
>TRBV3-1|-|TRBJ1-2|-
CASSQDYSAYGYTF
TGTGCCAGCAGCCAAGACTACTCGGCCTATGGCTACACCTTC
>TRBV7-9|TRBD1|TRBJ2-5|few
CASSPLSGGQETQYF
TGTGCCAGCAGCCCACTGTCAGGGGGACAAGAGACCCAGTACTTC
>TRBV5-6|-|TRBJ2-1|-
CASSLAVGSEQFF
TGTGCCAGCAGCTTGGCCGTCGGTAGCGAGCAGTTCTTC
>TRBV5-1|TRBD2|TRBJ2-1|few
CASSLRAGGPGSSNEQFF
TGCGCCAGCAGCTTGAGAGCGGGGGGGCCTGGTTCCTCCAATGAGCAGTTCTTC
>TRBV3-1|-|TRBJ2-7|few
CASSRVNEQYF
TGTGCCAGCAGCCGGGTGAACGAGCAGTACTTC
>TRBV7-2|-|TRBJ2-1|-
CASSLGRLSSYNEQFF
TGTGCCAGCAGCTTAGGGAGGCTGAGCTCCTACAATGAGCAGTTCTTC
>TRBV5-1|-|TRBJ2-5|few
CASSWDWPPETQYF
TGCGCCAGCAGCTGGGACTGGCCTCCGGAGACCCAGTACTTC
>TRBV11-2|-|TRBJ2-5|few
CASSLNSRGTQYF
TGTGCCAGCAGCTTAAATAGCCGTGGGACCCAGTACTTC
>TRBV24-1|-|TRBJ2-5|few
CATSVTEETQYF
TGTGCCACCAGTGTGACGGAAGAGACCCAGTACTTC
>TRBV29-1|-|TRBJ2-5|-
CSTEERYQETQYF
TGCAGCACCGAGGAGAGGTACCAAGAGACCCAGTACTTC
>TRBV5-1|-|TRBJ2-2|-
CASRRTSGNTGELFF
TGCGCCAGCAGACGGACCAGCGGTAACACCGGGGAGCTGTTTTTT
>TRBV3-1|TRBD2|TRBJ2-1|-
CASRTGTSIVDEQFF
TGTGCCAGCAGAACCGGGACTAGCATTGTCGATGAGCAGTTCTTC
>TRBV4-1|TRBD2|TRBJ2-1|few
CASSQRGLADEQFF
TGCGCCAGCAGCCAAAGGGGACTAGCGGATGAGCAGTTCTTC
>TRBV7-2|-|TRBJ2-6|few
CATLREAGANVLTF
TGTGCCACCCTCAGGGAGGCTGGGGCCAACGTCCTGACTTTC
>TRBV29-1|-|TRBJ1-1|few
CSVQGVAGNTEAFF
TGCAGCGTGCAAGGGGTGGCAGGGAACACTGAAGCTTTCTTT